Shown below are 21 T cell receptor beta chains from a single sample sequenced in a study of OX40 agonist ivuxolimab in advanced cancers. Using immunoSEQ multiplex PCR, the repertoire was profiled, and TCRdb retains in-frame clones only, with some absent. The sample has some 73,000 clones, 85% to 90% seen once; the top ten hold about 10%. Specimen: CD4+ or CD8+ T cells sorted from blood, collected in a trial of the OX40 agonist ivuxolimab. The receptors were sampled from an adult with an advanced solid tumor such as melanoma, head and neck, liver or kidney cancer.

This rearrangement joins TRBV6-1 to TRBJ2-2; a weak D match, TRBD1 (6 bases). Germline CDR1 MNHNS, CDR2 SASEGT. V lost 4 bases, J lost 1 base, and 10 bases lay in between. The CDR3 is made up of 15 amino acids. The CDR3 sequence is CASSGQGKNTGELFF. The CDR3 region has the DNA TGTGCCAGCAGTGGGCAGGGGAAGAACACCGGGGAGCTGTTTTTT.

The table lists this clone with a count of one. V and J are TRBV7-6 and TRBJ1-2; no clear D gene. Germline V gives CDR1 SGHVS, CDR2 FNYEAQ. Trimming removed 0 bases at V and 2 bases at J, with 7 bases between. This CDR3 comprises 14 residues. The CDR3 DNA is TGTGCCAGCAGCTTAGCGCCAGAAAACTATGGCTACACCTTC. Amino acids: CASSLAPENYGYTF.

This clone was found once. V gene TRBV5-1 combines with J gene TRBJ1-2; D call uncertain. Germline V lookup: CDR1 SGHRS, CDR2 YFSETQ. The V end lost 3 bases, the J end lost 8 bases, and 14 bases lay between the germline ends. CDR3 length equals 13 residues. The CDR3: CASSWGEELGYTF. In DNA, the CDR3 is TGCGCCAGCAGCTGGGGTGAGGAGCTAGGCTACACCTTC.

J is TRBJ2-2 and V is TRBV27, with D maybe TRBD1 (5 bases). The CDR3 spans 17 residues. The germline gives CDR1 MNHEY, CDR2 SMNVEV (reference sequence). V gave up 1 base and J gave up 6 bases, with 18 bases separating them. The CDR3 loop reads CASSLWAGSRMAGELFF. CDR3 coding DNA: TGTGCCAGCAGTTTATGGGCAGGGTCCCGGATGGCCGGGGAGCTGTTTTTT.

The gene calls are TRBV4-1 and TRBJ2-3, with unresolved D. The CDR3 is 15 residues long. V was shortened by 0 bases and J by 6 bases, with 13 bases between the two germline ends. Germline CDR1 is MGHRA and CDR2 is YSYEKL. The CDR3 coding sequence is TGCGCCAGCAGCCAAGATCCTCCAACGGCGGATACGCAGTATTTT. Its protein is CASSQDPPTADTQYF.

The chain carries TRBV7-9 and TRBJ1-4; D unresolved. The CDR3 is 12 residues long. V lost 5 bases and J lost 7, with 8 bases in between. Germline assignment: CDR1 SEHNR and CDR2 FQNEAQ (reference sequence). The CDR3 loop reads CASSRPIEKLFF. The CDR3 DNA follows: TGTGCCAGCAGCCGACCGATTGAAAAACTGTTTTTT.

V usage is TRBV9 and J usage is TRBJ1-1; D gene ambiguous. V dropped 1 base and J dropped 3 bases, with 10 bases sitting between them. Germline CDR1 is SGDLS and CDR2 is YYNGEE. This CDR3 is 14 amino acids long. The CDR3 DNA reads as TGTGCCAGCAGCGTACGAGAAATAGACACTGAAGCTTTCTTT. It encodes CASSVREIDTEAFF.

As DNA, the CDR3 is TGTGCCAGCAGTTTATTGACTAGCGGGGGGGCGACAGATACGCAGTATTTT. Translated: CASSLLTSGGATDTQYF. The rearrangement uses TRBV27 and TRBJ2-3, with 14 bases fitting TRBD2. The CDR3 contains 17 residues. The trim removed 1 base at V and 3 bases at J, leaving 3 bases unmatched. Germline V gene sequence: CDR1 MNHEY, CDR2 SMNVEV (reference sequence).

The chain combines TRBV7-6 with TRBJ2-5, with D perhaps TRBD1 or TRBD2 (5 bases each). The DNA end favors TRBJ2-7, so the J call may be wrong. The CDR3 is made up of 13 amino acids. Per germline, CDR1 SGHVS and CDR2 FNYEAQ. This chain's CDR3 is CASSQGESYEQYF. The DNA of the CDR3 is TGTGCCAGCAGCCAGGGAGAGTCCTACGAGCAGTACTTC.

This chain joins TRBV27 and TRBJ2-7; D is undetermined. The CDR3 length is 12 residues. V was cut by 5 bases and J by 6 bases, with 11 bases left in between. In germline, CDR1 is MNHEY, CDR2 SMNVEV (reference sequence). This chain's CDR3 is CASSTLNFEQYF. The CDR3 bases are TGTGCCAGCAGTACCTTAAACTTCGAGCAGTACTTC.

V and J are TRBV20-1 and TRBJ2-1; the D is unclear. V was clipped by 4 bases and J by 9 bases, with 10 bases between them. The CDR3 length is 11 residues. Germline lookup yields CDR1 DFQATT and CDR2 SNEGSKA (reference sequence). The CDR3, as DNA: TGCAGTGCTACCCCAGCTCTTGAGCAGTTCTTC. Encoded protein: CSATPALEQFF.

The chain uses TRBV13 and TRBJ2-7; the D is unclear. V was pared by 0 bases and J by 4 bases, with 10 bases between. The CDR3 consists of 14 residues. Germline CDR1 reads PRHDT; CDR2 reads FYEKMQ (reference sequence). The CDR3 region has the DNA TGTGCCAGCAGCTTAGGGAACACGTTATACGAGCAGTACTTC. Encoded protein: CASSLGNTLYEQYF. Full variable domain (missing parts from reference TRBV13 and TRBJ2-7): AAGVIQSPRHLIKEKRETATLKCYPIPRHDTVYWYQQGPGQDPQFLISFYEKMQSDKGSIPDRFSAQQFSDYHSELNMSSLELGDSALYFCASSLGNTLYEQYFGPGTRLTVT.

This chain uses TRBV9 with TRBJ2-7; D gene unclear. Germline CDR1 is SGDLS and CDR2 is YYNGEE. Trimming shortened V by 0 bases and J by 1 base, and 11 bases separated the two germline ends. The CDR3 spans 15 residues. The CDR3 sequence is CASSVGSGPSYEQYF. CDR3 bases: TGTGCCAGCAGCGTAGGCAGTGGCCCTTCCTACGAGCAGTACTTC.

This sequence joins TRBV7-3 and TRBJ2-1; 7 bases fit TRBD1. Trimming took 5 bases from V and 7 from J; bases not matched to a gene: 20. Germline V gene lookup returns CDR1 SGHTA and CDR2 FQGTGA. The CDR3 loop spans 18 amino acids. This chain's CDR3 is CASSTPSAGTVQRNEQFF. CDR3 sequence (DNA): TGTGCCAGCAGCACCCCGTCGGCCGGGACAGTTCAAAGGAATGAGCAGTTCTTC.

The V and J genes are TRBV7-2 and TRBJ2-7, with D uncertain. The CDR3 loop spans 15 amino acids. Looked up from germline, CDR1 is SGHTA and CDR2 is FQGNSA. With 5 bases removed from V and 4 bases from J, the gap between germline ends came to 18 bases. CDR3 in amino acids: CASSTTGRRIYEQYF. The CDR3 DNA reads as TGTGCCAGCAGCACCACCGGTAGGCGGATTTACGAGCAGTACTTC.

The chain couples TRBV13 to TRBJ2-3; 13 bases match TRBD2. Germline V gene sequence: CDR1 PRHDT, CDR2 FYEKMQ (reference sequence). This CDR3 has 17 residues. V trimming: 5 bases; J trimming: 2 bases; junction bases outside the gene matches: 7. CDR3 protein: CASSPQGLAGYTDTQYF. CDR3 sequence (DNA): TGTGCCAGCAGCCCCCAGGGACTAGCGGGATACACAGATACGCAGTATTTT.

To note about this clone: A much bigger clone sits one base away, suggesting this may be a read error. The chain combines TRBV6-5 with TRBJ2-7, with TRBD1 matching over 10 bases. In germline, CDR1 is MNHEY, CDR2 SVGAGI. V dropped 2 bases and J dropped 6; count of bases not matched to a gene: 1. CDR3 length: 13 amino acids. The CDR3 DNA reads as TGTGCCAGCAGTTACGGGACAGGGGCCGAGCAGTACTTC. Translation: CASSYGTGAEQYF.

The CDR3 loop is CASSPRTSGRFEQYF. The CDR3 DNA sequence: TGTGCCAGCAGCCCAAGGACTAGCGGGAGATTTGAGCAGTACTTC. This sequence joins TRBV7-8 and TRBJ2-7; the match to TRBD2 covers 13 bases. Germline CDR1 reads SGHVS; CDR2 reads FQNEAQ. The junction had 8 bases not matched to a gene; V was cut back by 5 bases and J by 7 bases. The CDR3 has 15 amino acids.

This clone was recorded once. The chain joins TRBV10-2 to TRBJ1-6; possibly TRBD1 for D (5 bases). Germline loops: CDR1 WSHSY, CDR2 SAAADI. The CDR3 is 15 residues long. Between the trimmed V and J ends, which lost 3 bases and 7 bases, there was a span of 13 bases. The CDR3 here is CASSDPGEGNSPLHF. DNA of the CDR3: TGCGCCAGCAGTGACCCGGGGGAGGGGAATTCACCCCTCCACTTT.

The genes are TRBV10-3 and TRBJ1-2, with D possibly being TRBD1 (5 bases). CDR1 ENHRY and CDR2 SYGVKD come from the germline V gene. The CDR3 totals 16 residues. Trimming removed 4 bases at V and 10 bases at J, with 25 bases between. CDR3 region: CAISAYWDSTGTFYTF. The CDR3 coding sequence is TGTGCCATCAGTGCCTATTGGGACTCCACAGGAACCTTCTACACCTTC.

This chain connects TRBV27 to TRBJ1-1, with 7 bases that match TRBD1. The CDR3 extends over 16 amino acids. Germline V gene sequence: CDR1 MNHEY, CDR2 SMNVEV (reference sequence). V shed 7 bases, J shed 11 bases, and the junction held 22 bases outside the gene matches. The CDR3 loop reads CASTPDSGGVIGTAFF. For the CDR3, the DNA is TGTGCCAGCACCCCGGACTCAGGGGGTGTTATAGGTACGGCTTTCTTT.